A single TCR beta chain is shown here with its context. What it recognizes is unknown. The CDR3 is 15 residues long. Per the germline V gene, CDR1 is SGHNT and CDR2 is YYREEE (reference sequence). Trimming cost V 1 base and J 8 bases; bases outside gene matches: 5. The PCR employed 60 Vbeta primers together with 13 Jbeta primers. Profiling relied on immunoSEQ multiplex PCR, and the TCRdb table lists in-frame clones only, not all of them. The table has about 98,000 clones, 55% to 75% seen once. This sample was taken from a study of cytomegalovirus exposure and HLA in healthy donors. Study-level background: A previous analysis identified around 120 million unique TCR beta sequences derived from about 180 million T cells.

Overall study findings and caveats: By a later analysis, the bulk of CMV-associated TCR beta chains appeared HLA-restricted. Several top significant clusters appeared, in a later analysis, to be linked to common viral pathogens.

V and J are TRBV5-4 and TRBJ2-1, with 11 bases identical to TRBD2. Input material: PBMCs. This clonotype originated in a man aged 45-60 years in good health and CMV-seronegative. CDR3 nucleotide sequence: TGTGCCAGCAGCTTGTTAACTAGCGGGGGACATGAGCAGTTCTTC. Translating gives CASSLLTSGGHEQFF.